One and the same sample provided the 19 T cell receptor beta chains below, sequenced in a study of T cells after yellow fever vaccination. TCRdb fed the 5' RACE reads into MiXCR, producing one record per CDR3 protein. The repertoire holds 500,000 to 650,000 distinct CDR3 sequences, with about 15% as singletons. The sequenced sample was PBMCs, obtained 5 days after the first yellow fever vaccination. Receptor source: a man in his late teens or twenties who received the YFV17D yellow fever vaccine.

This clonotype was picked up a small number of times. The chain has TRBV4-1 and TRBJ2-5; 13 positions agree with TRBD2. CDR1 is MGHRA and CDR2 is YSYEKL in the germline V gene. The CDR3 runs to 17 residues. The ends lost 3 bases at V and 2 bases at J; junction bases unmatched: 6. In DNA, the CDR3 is TGCGCCAGCAGCCAGACCCCGGGACTAGCGGGGCAAGAGACCCAGTACTTC. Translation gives CASSQTPGLAGQETQYF.

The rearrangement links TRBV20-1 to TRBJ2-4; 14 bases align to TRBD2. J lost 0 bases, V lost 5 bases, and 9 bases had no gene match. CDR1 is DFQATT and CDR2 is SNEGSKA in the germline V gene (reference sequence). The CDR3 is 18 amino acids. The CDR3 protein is CSADRLAGGALAKNIQYF. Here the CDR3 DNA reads TGCAGTGCTGACCGACTAGCGGGGGGGGCCCTAGCCAAAAACATTCAGTACTTC.

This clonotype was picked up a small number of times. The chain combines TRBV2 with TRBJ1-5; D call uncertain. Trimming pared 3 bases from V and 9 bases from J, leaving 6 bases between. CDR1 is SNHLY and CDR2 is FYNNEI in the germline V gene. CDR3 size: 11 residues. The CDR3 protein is CASSEAGPQHF. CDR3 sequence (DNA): TGTGCCAGCAGTGAGGCTGGGCCCCAGCATTTT. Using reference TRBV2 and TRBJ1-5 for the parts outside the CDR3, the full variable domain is EPEVTQTPSHQVTQMGQEVILRCVPISNHLYFYWYRQILGQKVEFLVSFYNNEISEKSEIFDDQFSVERPDGSNFTLKIRSTKLEDSAMYFCASSEAGPQHFGDGTRLSIL.

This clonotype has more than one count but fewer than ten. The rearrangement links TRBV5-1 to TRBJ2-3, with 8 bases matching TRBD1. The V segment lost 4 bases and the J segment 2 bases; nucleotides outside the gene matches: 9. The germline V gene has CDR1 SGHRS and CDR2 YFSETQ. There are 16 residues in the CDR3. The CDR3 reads CASSIKPGQDTDTQYF. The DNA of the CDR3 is TGCGCCAGCAGCATAAAACCGGGACAGGACACAGATACGCAGTATTTT.

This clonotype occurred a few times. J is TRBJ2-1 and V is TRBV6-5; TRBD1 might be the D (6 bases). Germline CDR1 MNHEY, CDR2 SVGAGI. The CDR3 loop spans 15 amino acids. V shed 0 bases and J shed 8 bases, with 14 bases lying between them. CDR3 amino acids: CASSYSQGRTDEQFF. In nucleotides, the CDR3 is TGTGCCAGCAGTTACTCGCAGGGGCGAACCGATGAGCAGTTCTTC.

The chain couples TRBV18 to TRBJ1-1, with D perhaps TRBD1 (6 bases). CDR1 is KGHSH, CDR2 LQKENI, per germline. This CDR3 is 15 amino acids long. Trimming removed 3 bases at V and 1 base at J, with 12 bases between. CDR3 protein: CASSPPGGPNTEAFF. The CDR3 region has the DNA TGTGCCAGCTCACCCCCGGGGGGCCCGAACACTGAAGCTTTCTTT.

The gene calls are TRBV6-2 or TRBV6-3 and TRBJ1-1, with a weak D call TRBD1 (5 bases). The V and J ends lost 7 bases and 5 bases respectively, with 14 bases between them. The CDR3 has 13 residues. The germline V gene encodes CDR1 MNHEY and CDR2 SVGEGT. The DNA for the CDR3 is TGTGCCAGCACTTGGGGCCCGCGGACTGAAGCTTTCTTT. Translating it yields CASTWGPRTEAFF.

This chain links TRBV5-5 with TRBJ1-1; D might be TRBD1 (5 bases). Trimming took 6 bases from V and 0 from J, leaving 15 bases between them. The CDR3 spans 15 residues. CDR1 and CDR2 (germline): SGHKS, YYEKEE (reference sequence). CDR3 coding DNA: TGTGCCAGCATCCCCGGGCAGGGCCTGAACACTGAAGCTTTCTTT. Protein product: CASIPGQGLNTEAFF.

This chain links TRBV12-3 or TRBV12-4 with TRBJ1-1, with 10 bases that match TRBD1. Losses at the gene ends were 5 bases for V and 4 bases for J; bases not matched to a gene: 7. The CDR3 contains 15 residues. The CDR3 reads CASSQRQGAGTEAFF. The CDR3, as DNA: TGTGCCAGCAGTCAAAGACAGGGGGCGGGCACTGAAGCTTTCTTT.

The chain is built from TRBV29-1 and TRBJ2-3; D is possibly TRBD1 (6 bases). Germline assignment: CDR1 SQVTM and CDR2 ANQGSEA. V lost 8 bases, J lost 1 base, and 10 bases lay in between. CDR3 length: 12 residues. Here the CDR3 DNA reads TGCAGCCTCGAGGGGGGCACAGATACGCAGTATTTT. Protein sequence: CSLEGGTDTQYF.

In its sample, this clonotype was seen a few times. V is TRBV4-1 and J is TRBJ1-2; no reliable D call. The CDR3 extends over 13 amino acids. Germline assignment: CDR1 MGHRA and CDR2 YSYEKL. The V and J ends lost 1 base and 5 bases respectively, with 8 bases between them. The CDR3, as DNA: TGCGCCAGCAGCCAAGCGTTCGGGTATGGCTACACCTTC. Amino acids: CASSQAFGYGYTF.

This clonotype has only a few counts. The CDR3 is CASSQEFQLSGNTIYF. DNA for the CDR3: TGTGCCAGCAGCCAAGAGTTTCAGCTCTCTGGAAACACCATATATTTT. The J gene is TRBJ1-3, the V gene TRBV4-2, with no clear D. This CDR3 has 16 amino acids. The V end lost 0 bases, the J end lost 0 bases, and 9 bases lay between the germline ends. Germline V gene data show CDR1 as LGHNA and CDR2 as YNFKEQ.

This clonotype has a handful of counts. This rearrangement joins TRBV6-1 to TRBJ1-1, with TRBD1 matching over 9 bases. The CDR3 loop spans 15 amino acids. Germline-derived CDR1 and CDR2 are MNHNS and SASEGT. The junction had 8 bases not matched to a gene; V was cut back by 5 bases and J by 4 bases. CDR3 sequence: CASSPTGGAGTEAFF. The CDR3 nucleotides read TGTGCCAGCAGTCCTACAGGGGGCGCGGGCACTGAAGCTTTCTTT.

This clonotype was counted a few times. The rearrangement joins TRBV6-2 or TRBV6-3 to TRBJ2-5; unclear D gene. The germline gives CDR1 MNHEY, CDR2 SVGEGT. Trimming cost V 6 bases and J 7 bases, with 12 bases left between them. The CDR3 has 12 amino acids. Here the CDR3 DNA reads TGTGCCAGCAGAGAACCAGGCGGGACCCAGTACTTC. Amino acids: CASREPGGTQYF.

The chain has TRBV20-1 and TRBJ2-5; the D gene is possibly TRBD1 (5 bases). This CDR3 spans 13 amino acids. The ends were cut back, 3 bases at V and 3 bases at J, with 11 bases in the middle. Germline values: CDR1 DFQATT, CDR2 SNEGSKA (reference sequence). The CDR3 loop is CSASYRSEETQYF. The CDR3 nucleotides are TGCAGTGCTAGTTACAGGAGCGAAGAGACCCAGTACTTC.

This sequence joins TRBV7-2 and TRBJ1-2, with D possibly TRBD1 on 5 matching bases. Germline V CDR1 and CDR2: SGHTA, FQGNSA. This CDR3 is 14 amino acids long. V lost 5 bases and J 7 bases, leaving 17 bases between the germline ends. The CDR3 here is CASSGYPRGGGYTF. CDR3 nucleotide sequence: TGTGCCAGCAGCGGATACCCAAGGGGAGGTGGCTACACCTTC.

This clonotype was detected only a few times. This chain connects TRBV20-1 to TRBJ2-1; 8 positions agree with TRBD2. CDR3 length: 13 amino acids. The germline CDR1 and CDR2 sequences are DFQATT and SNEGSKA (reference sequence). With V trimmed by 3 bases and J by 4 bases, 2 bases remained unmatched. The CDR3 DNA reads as TGCAGTGCTAGCGGGGGGGAGTACAATGAGCAGTTCTTC. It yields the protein CSASGGEYNEQFF.

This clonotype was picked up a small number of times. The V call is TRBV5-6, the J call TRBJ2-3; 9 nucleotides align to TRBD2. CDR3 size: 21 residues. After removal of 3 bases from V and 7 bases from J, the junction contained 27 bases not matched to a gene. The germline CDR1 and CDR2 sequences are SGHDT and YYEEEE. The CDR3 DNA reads TGTGCCAGCAGCTCCGAAACAGTATGGCGGCGGGGGGGCCTCGTATCAAATACGCAGTATTTT. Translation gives CASSSETVWRRGGLVSNTQYF.

Written as DNA, the CDR3 is TGTGCCAGCAGCGTGTCCAACCTTAGGGTCCCGGGGGCCAACGTCCTGACTTTC. It codes for CASSVSNLRVPGANVLTF. The chain recombines TRBV9 with TRBJ2-6; no firm D call. This CDR3 region has 18 residues. In germline, CDR1 is SGDLS, CDR2 YYNGEE. V was shortened by 2 bases and J by 4 bases, with 19 bases between the two germline ends.